This T cell receptor beta chain emerged from a study of blood T cells in healthy people across ages. Study-level points and caveats: With unsorted PBMCs, a conclusive comparison of naive versus antigen-experienced cells was not possible. Both naive CD4+ cell counts and diversity were greater in long-lived donors than in aged donors.

The CDR3 is 14 residues long. CDR1 and CDR2 (germline): DFQATT, SNEGSKA (reference sequence). Using a J-beta primer mix together with a sample-barcoded 5' primer, a second PCR was run for roughly 6 to 12 cycles. TCRdb reanalysed the 5' RACE reads using MiXCR and keeps one entry per CDR3 protein. This sample yields roughly 1.6 million distinct CDR3 sequences, of which around 35% are seen a single time; about 11% belongs to the top ten. Note on this clonotype: What it binds is not known. One end of the junction fails to match germline, which may point to a read error.

The chain carries TRBV20-1 and TRBJ2-6; D possibly matches TRBD1 or TRBD2 (5 bases each). Sequencing was carried out using blood. The clonotype originates from a woman in her twenties or thirties in good health. The CDR3 DNA sequence: TGCAGTGCCCCTCCCCCCTCCGGGGCCAACGTCCGGACTTTC. This codes for CSAPPPSGANVRTF.